Below, 20 T cell receptor beta chains from the same sample are listed, as sequenced in a study of blood T cell repertoires in COVID-19 (dated by TCRdb to 2020 to 2021). To prepare the library, the immunoSEQ multiplex PCR assay was applied. Not all clones reach the TCRdb copy of this immuneACCESS table, which keeps in-frame sequences only. Checked studies attribute under half of the gap to unresolved V genes and leave the rest unexplained. Recorded for this sample are about 400,000 clones; 70% to 90% of them occurred a single time. Of the sample, roughly 2% falls within the top ten clones. Sequenced: PBMCs or T cells enriched from blood (not recorded which). The receptor source for this set is a woman aged 40 to 50 with acute COVID-19.

The V gene is TRBV4-2, the J gene TRBJ2-7; 8 bases align to TRBD2. Trimming removed 4 bases from V and 5 bases from J; junction bases left unmatched: 19. CDR1 LGHNA and CDR2 YNFKEQ come from the germline V gene. The CDR3 covers 18 residues. CDR3 sequence: CASSPSSGRGVNRNEQYF. Here the CDR3 DNA reads TGTGCCAGCAGCCCGAGTTCGGGGCGGGGGGTAAATAGGAACGAGCAGTACTTC.

This clone was seen just once. The gene calls are TRBV5-1 and TRBJ1-2; D may be TRBD1 (6 bases). This CDR3 has 14 residues. V was clipped by 4 bases and J by 4 bases, with 14 bases between them. Germline CDR1 reads SGHRS; CDR2 reads YFSETQ. The CDR3 loop reads CASSLSRDTYGYTF. The CDR3, as DNA: TGCGCCAGCAGCCTGTCACGGGACACCTATGGCTACACCTTC.

The rearrangement links TRBV6-5 to TRBJ2-7, with TRBD2 identical over 11 bases. The V gene's germline CDR1 is MNHEY and CDR2 SVGAGI. This CDR3 comprises 14 residues. V lost 6 bases and J lost 2; bases outside the gene matches: 3. The CDR3 spells CASRVGLAAYEQYF. The CDR3 bases are TGTGCCAGCAGAGTGGGACTAGCGGCCTACGAGCAGTACTTC.

This rearrangement joins TRBV7-9 to TRBJ2-7; 7 bases fit TRBD2. CDR3 length: 16 residues. From germline, CDR1 is SEHNR and CDR2 FQNEAQ (reference sequence). Trimming took 5 bases from V and 6 from J; bases not matched to a gene: 16. For the CDR3, the DNA is TGTGCCAGCAGCCGGTCGCGCGGCGGGGGAGAGAGCGAGCAGTACTTC. Translated: CASSRSRGGGESEQYF. The variable domain in full, completed from reference TRBV7-9 and TRBJ2-7, reads DTGVSQNPRHKITKRGQNVTFRCDPISEHNRLYWYRQTLGQGPEFLTYFQNEAQLEKSRLLSDRFSAERPKGSFSTLEIQRTEQGDSAMYLCASSRSRGGGESEQYFGPGTRLTVT.

This clone came up many times. The chain carries TRBV4-1 and TRBJ1-1; D might be TRBD1 (5 bases). The CDR3 runs 15 residues. The ends were cut back, 0 bases at V and 0 bases at J, with 8 bases in the middle. Germline assignment: CDR1 MGHRA and CDR2 YSYEKL. The CDR3 loop reads CASSQDRGMNTEAFF. The DNA of the CDR3 is TGCGCCAGCAGCCAAGATCGGGGGATGAACACTGAAGCTTTCTTT.

This sequence joins TRBV18 and TRBJ2-5; TRBD1 agrees at 8 bases. The V and J ends lost 0 bases and 10 bases, in that order; junction bases with no gene match: 10. The CDR3 loop spans 15 amino acids. The germline V gene has CDR1 KGHSH and CDR2 LQKENI. CDR3 in amino acids: CASSPPGQVTYFQYF. Here the CDR3 DNA reads TGTGCCAGCTCACCACCGGGACAGGTTACGTATTTCCAGTACTTC.

This clone has just a few counts. The chain employs TRBV19 and TRBJ1-5; 7 bases map to TRBD1. Germline V lookup: CDR1 LNHDA, CDR2 SQIVND (reference sequence). This CDR3 has 15 amino acids. The trim removed 6 bases at V and 0 bases at J, leaving 5 bases unmatched. The CDR3 loop reads CASRKTGNSNQPQHF. The CDR3, as DNA: TGTGCCAGTAGAAAGACAGGGAATAGCAATCAGCCCCAGCATTTT. Complete variable domain (other parts from reference TRBV19 and TRBJ1-5): DGGITQSPKYLFRKEGQNVTLSCEQNLNHDAMYWYRQDPGQGLRLIYYSQIVNDFQKGDIAEGYSVSREKKESFPLTVTSAQKNPTAFYLCASRKTGNSNQPQHFGDGTRLSIL.

This chain links TRBV7-2 with TRBJ2-3, with D maybe TRBD2 (6 bases). CDR3 length: 15 residues. The germline gives CDR1 SGHTA, CDR2 FQGNSA. With 4 bases removed from V and 2 bases from J, the gap between germline ends came to 13 bases. The CDR3 protein is CASSSSGPLTDTQYF. The CDR3 bases are TGTGCCAGCAGCTCCAGCGGGCCCCTCACAGATACGCAGTATTTT.

This clone was recorded a few times. V usage is TRBV5-4 and J usage is TRBJ1-4, with TRBD1 identical over 9 bases. Looked up from germline, CDR1 is SGHNT and CDR2 is YYREEE (reference sequence). The CDR3 totals 14 residues. The ends lost 3 bases at V and 7 bases at J; junction bases unmatched: 4. DNA of the CDR3: TGTGCCAGCAGCTCTACAGGGGGCGGTGAAAAACTGTTTTTT. Its protein is CASSSTGGGEKLFF.

The chain combines TRBV29-1 with TRBJ2-1; 8 nucleotides align to TRBD2. The CDR3 length is 12 residues. Germline lookup yields CDR1 SQVTM and CDR2 ANQGSEA. The trim removed 6 bases at V and 5 bases at J, leaving 3 bases unmatched. CDR3 loop: CSVRGGHNEQFF. The DNA of the CDR3 is TGCAGCGTCCGGGGGGGCCACAATGAGCAGTTCTTC.

The CDR3 sequence is CASSIRLTPTRGNQPQHF. In DNA form, the CDR3 reads TGTGCCAGTAGTATAAGACTCACGCCCACTAGGGGGAATCAGCCCCAGCATTTT. This rearrangement joins TRBV19 to TRBJ1-5; TRBD1 might be the D (6 bases). Germline CDR1 and CDR2: LNHDA and SQIVND (reference sequence). This CDR3 comprises 18 residues. V was pared by 2 bases and J by 4 bases, with 21 bases between.

This clone was detected only once. The chain combines TRBV19 with TRBJ2-5, with D tentatively TRBD1 (8 bases). This CDR3 has 12 residues. The V gene lost 6 bases and the J gene lost 9 bases, with 14 bases spanning the gap. Germline CDR1 is LNHDA and CDR2 is SQIVND (reference sequence). The chain's CDR3 is CASSKRDRPQYF. The CDR3 DNA sequence: TGTGCCAGTAGCAAGCGGGACAGGCCCCAGTACTTC.

The genes are TRBV25-1 and TRBJ1-6; D call uncertain. Looked up from germline, CDR1 is MGHDK and CDR2 is SYGVNS. This CDR3 is 17 amino acids long. Trimming took 0 bases from V and 7 from J, leaving 16 bases between them. For the CDR3, the DNA is TGTGCCAGCAGTGAATATTTTCCTCGGGGAATGAATTCACCCCTCCACTTT. It specifies CASSEYFPRGMNSPLHF.

The V call is TRBV14, the J call TRBJ1-6; a possible D gene is TRBD1 (5 bases). Looked up from germline, CDR1 is SGHDN and CDR2 is FVKESK. The CDR3 spans 13 residues. Trimming removed 7 bases at V and 6 bases at J, with 10 bases between. This CDR3 is CASTQDLNSPLHF. The CDR3 nucleotides are TGTGCCAGCACACAGGACCTTAATTCACCCCTCCACTTT.

This clone was observed at least ten times. The junction shows a germline mismatch at one end, possibly a read error. This chain uses TRBV30 with TRBJ1-1; D perhaps matches TRBD1 (6 bases). Germline CDR1 reads GTSNPN; CDR2 reads SVGIG (reference sequence). CDR3 length: 15 residues. The CDR3 DNA sequence: TGTGCCTGGAGGCCCCAACAGGGATGGAACTCTGAAGCTTTCTTT. Translation gives CAWRPQQGWNSEAFF.

The sample holds one count of this clone. V usage is TRBV5-6 and J usage is TRBJ2-7; TRBD2 aligns across 16 bases. The CDR3 is 17 amino acids. V lost 1 base to trimming and J lost 6 bases; unmatched junction nucleotides: 7. Germline CDR1 and CDR2: SGHDT and YYEEEE. This CDR3 reads CASSLYVGTSGGVEQYF. The CDR3 region has the DNA TGTGCCAGCAGCTTGTATGTTGGGACTAGCGGGGGGGTCGAGCAGTACTTC. Full variable domain (outside the CDR3, taken from reference TRBV5-6 and TRBJ2-7): DAGVTQSPTHLIKTRGQQVTLRCSPKSGHDTVSWYQQALGQGPQFIFQYYEEEERQRGNFPDRFSGHQFPNYSSELNVNALLLGDSALYLCASSLYVGTSGGVEQYFGPGTRLTVT.

V gene TRBV19 combines with J gene TRBJ1-2, with TRBD1 matching 7 bases. Trimming cost V 4 bases and J 8 bases; bases outside gene matches: 13. The germline V gene has CDR1 LNHDA and CDR2 SQIVND (reference sequence). CDR3 length: 15 residues. In nucleotides, the CDR3 is TGTGCCAGTAGTACTCTCCGGGACAGAAGACTAGGCTACACCTTC. This sequence encodes CASSTLRDRRLGYTF.

J is TRBJ2-7 and V is TRBV7-9, with 10 bases that match TRBD1. The CDR3 runs 15 residues. Germline lookup yields CDR1 SEHNR and CDR2 FQNEAQ (reference sequence). The V segment lost 0 bases and the J segment 6 bases; nucleotides outside the gene matches: 5. The CDR3 coding sequence is TGTGCCAGCAGCTTAGCGCGCGGGACAGGGGTCGAGCAGTACTTC. The encoded protein is CASSLARGTGVEQYF.

The rearrangement uses TRBV24-1 and TRBJ1-2, with no clear D. The ends were cut back, 4 bases at V and 4 bases at J, with 18 bases in the middle. CDR1 and CDR2 from the germline V gene are KGHDR and SFDVKD. The CDR3 has 16 residues. This chain's CDR3 is CATSDYTPQRGYGYTF. The CDR3 DNA reads as TGTGCCACCAGTGACTATACACCCCAGCGGGGCTATGGCTACACCTTC.

The chain has TRBV20-1 and TRBJ2-5; 11 positions match TRBD2. The CDR3 is 17 amino acids. Germline V lookup: CDR1 DFQATT, CDR2 SNEGSKA (reference sequence). V was pared by 3 bases and J by 4 bases, with 13 bases of the junction left unmatched. The CDR3: CSASRGPLAGVGETQYF. Here the CDR3 DNA reads TGCAGTGCTAGTCGGGGCCCACTAGCGGGGGTGGGAGAGACCCAGTACTTC.